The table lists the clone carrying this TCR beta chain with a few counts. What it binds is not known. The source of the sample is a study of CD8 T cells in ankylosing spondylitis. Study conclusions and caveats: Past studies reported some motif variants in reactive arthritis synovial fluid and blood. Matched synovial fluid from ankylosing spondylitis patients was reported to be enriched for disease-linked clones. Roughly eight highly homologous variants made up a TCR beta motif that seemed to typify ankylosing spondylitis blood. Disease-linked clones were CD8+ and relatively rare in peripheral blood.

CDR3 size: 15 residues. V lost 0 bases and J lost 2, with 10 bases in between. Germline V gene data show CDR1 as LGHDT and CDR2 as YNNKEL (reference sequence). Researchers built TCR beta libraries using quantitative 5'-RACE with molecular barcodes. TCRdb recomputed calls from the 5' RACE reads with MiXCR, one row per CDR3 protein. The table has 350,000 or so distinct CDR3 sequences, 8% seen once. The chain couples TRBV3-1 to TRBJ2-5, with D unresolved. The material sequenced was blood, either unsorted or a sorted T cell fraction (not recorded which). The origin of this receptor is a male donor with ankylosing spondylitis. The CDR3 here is CASSQDHSRQETQYF. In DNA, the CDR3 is TGTGCCAGCAGCCAAGATCACAGCAGACAAGAGACCCAGTACTTC.